A single sample is the source of the 10 T cell receptor beta chains below, sequenced in a study of chemoradiotherapy in HPV16-positive cancers. Only in-frame clones appear in the TCRdb table, and some are missing; sequencing was by immunoSEQ multiplex PCR. The sample lists tens of thousands of clones; over 90% were seen once. The sample consisted of blood, taken from a patient who underwent chemoradiotherapy. These receptors originate from a human donor with HPV-associated anogenital cancer.

This chain connects TRBV19 to TRBJ1-5; no definite D call. V shed 5 bases and J shed 0 bases, with 20 bases lying between them. Germline V CDR1 and CDR2: LNHDA, SQIVND (reference sequence). The CDR3 has 18 residues. The CDR3 region is CASSPLAGAGYSNQPQHF. The CDR3, as DNA: TGTGCCAGTAGTCCGTTGGCCGGCGCGGGGTATAGCAATCAGCCCCAGCATTTT.

V usage is TRBV5-6 and J usage is TRBJ2-2; D gene unclear. The germline gives CDR1 SGHDT, CDR2 YYEEEE. There are 14 residues in the CDR3. With 1 base removed from V and 1 base from J, the gap between germline ends came to 5 bases. The CDR3: CASSLSGNTGELFF. DNA of the CDR3: TGTGCCAGCAGCTTGTCAGGGAACACCGGGGAGCTGTTTTTT.

V gene TRBV28 combines with J gene TRBJ2-2; D gene uncertain. CDR3 size: 15 residues. V shed 6 bases and J shed 7 bases, with 18 bases lying between them. Germline loops: CDR1 MDHEN, CDR2 SYDVKM. The DNA of the CDR3 is TGTGCCAGCAGCCCCCCGGGTACTCCGCACGGGGAGCTGTTTTTT. Its protein product is CASSPPGTPHGELFF.

The V gene is TRBV5-1, the J gene TRBJ2-3, with D hard to call. V lost 5 bases, J lost 4 bases, and 14 bases lay in between. This CDR3 has 14 residues. The germline CDR1 and CDR2 sequences are SGHRS and YFSETQ. The CDR3 DNA reads as TGCGCCAGCAGAGTCTGGGCGTCTCCAGATACGCAGTATTTT. Encoded protein: CASRVWASPDTQYF.

This rearrangement joins TRBV18 to TRBJ2-3; no clear D. The ends were cut back, 5 bases at V and 2 bases at J, with 8 bases in the middle. CDR3 size: 13 residues. Germline V gives CDR1 KGHSH, CDR2 LQKENI. The CDR3, as DNA: TGTGCCAGCTCAGCGGACCTCACAGATACGCAGTATTTT. As protein: CASSADLTDTQYF.

The CDR3 protein is CASSLGEGRTEAFF. CDR3 DNA sequence: TGTGCCAGCAGCTTAGGGGAGGGAAGGACTGAAGCTTTCTTT. V and J are TRBV7-9 and TRBJ1-1, with D hard to call. This CDR3 region has 14 residues. Trimming left V 1 base short and J 5 bases short, with 11 bases between. Per the germline V gene, CDR1 is SEHNR and CDR2 is FQNEAQ (reference sequence).

By share, this clone counts as medium-sized (0.01 to 0.1%). The chain couples TRBV27 to TRBJ2-1, with 8 bases aligning to TRBD1. V lost 5 bases to trimming and J lost 7 bases; unmatched junction nucleotides: 16. Germline CDR1 MNHEY, CDR2 SMNVEV (reference sequence). The CDR3 length is 17 residues. The CDR3 spells CASSLKPGQGAWNEQFF. The CDR3 DNA reads TGTGCCAGCAGTCTCAAACCCGGGCAGGGGGCGTGGAATGAGCAGTTCTTC.

This clone was seen once. The chain links TRBV14 to TRBJ2-3; no reliable D call. Germline CDR1 reads SGHDN; CDR2 reads FVKESK. V was cut by 0 bases and J by 10 bases, with 11 bases left in between. The CDR3 consists of 13 residues. For the CDR3, the DNA is TGTGCCAGCAGCCAAGATGTCGCCCTTTCGCAGTATTTT. Translation: CASSQDVALSQYF. The full variable domain, in which reference TRBV14 and TRBJ2-3 provide the parts outside the CDR3, is EAGVTQFPSHSVIEKGQTVTLRCDPISGHDNLYWYRRVMGKEIKFLLHFVKESKQDESGMPNNRFLAERTGGTYSTLKVQPAELEDSGVYFCASSQDVALSQYFGPGTRLTVL.

V gene TRBV5-4 combines with J gene TRBJ2-2, with TRBD2 matching 8 bases. The CDR3 loop spans 16 amino acids. V shed 2 bases and J 5 bases; nucleotides not matched to a gene: 8. From germline, CDR1 is SGHNT and CDR2 YYREEE (reference sequence). The DNA of the CDR3 is TGTGCCAGCAGCTTCTACAGCGGGAGAGCTACCGGGGAGCTGTTTTTT. Its translation is CASSFYSGRATGELFF.

This rearrangement joins TRBV7-6 to TRBJ1-5; D call uncertain. Germline assignment: CDR1 SGHVS and CDR2 FNYEAQ. The CDR3 has 16 residues. V lost 1 base and J 0 bases, leaving 10 bases between the germline ends. CDR3 in amino acids: CASSLGSRNSNQPQHF. In DNA form, the CDR3 reads TGTGCCAGCAGCTTAGGGTCCAGAAATAGCAATCAGCCCCAGCATTTT. The full variable domain, completed using reference TRBV7-6 and TRBJ1-5, is GAGVSQSPRYKVTKRGQDVALRCDPISGHVSLYWYRQALGQGPEFLTYFNYEAQQDKSGLPNDRFSAERPEGSISTLTIQRTEQRDSAMYRCASSLGSRNSNQPQHFGDGTRLSIL.